A selection of T cell receptor beta chains follows, all from one sample in a study of T cell responses to AZD1222 COVID-19 vaccine. TCRdb's copy holds only in-frame clones and misses some; the assay was immunoSEQ multiplex PCR. The sample holds around 160,000 clones, roughly 91% seen once. The sequencing used peripheral blood, collected on day 0 of AZD1222 vaccination. These receptors were collected from an adult in good health. Each CDR3 is given with its conserved first and last residue. The D gene is left open where the match is weak. Clone size is shown for a subset of rows, as once, few, many or a class of expanded clone.

J gene: TRBJ2-7; D gene: -; V gene: TRBV5-1; clone size: -; CDR3 DNA: TGCGCCAGCAGCTTTCCAGCTAGCGCTCCCTCCTACGAGCAGTACTTC; CDR3 protein: CASSFPASAPSYEQYF
J gene: TRBJ2-1; D gene: -; V gene: TRBV19; clone size: -; CDR3 DNA: TGTGCCAGTAGTATTCCGGGCCTCGGGAATGAGCAGTTCTTC; CDR3 protein: CASSIPGLGNEQFF
J gene: TRBJ1-2; D gene: -; V gene: TRBV23-1; clone size: once; CDR3 DNA: TGCGCCAGCAGTCTTTACTATTGCACCTTC; CDR3 protein: CASSLYYCTF
J gene: TRBJ1-5; D gene: -; V gene: TRBV3-1/TRBV3-2; clone size: -; CDR3 DNA: TGTGCCAGCAGCCCCCGGGGGGTTTATCAGCCCCAGCATTTT; CDR3 protein: CASSPRGVYQPQHF
J gene: TRBJ1-1; D gene: -; V gene: TRBV3-1/TRBV3-2; clone size: -; CDR3 DNA: TGTGCCAGCAGCCAAGGAGTTTCGGGGTACACTGAAGCTTTCTTT; CDR3 protein: CASSQGVSGYTEAFF
J gene: TRBJ2-1; D gene: -; V gene: TRBV6-5; clone size: -; CDR3 DNA: TGTGCCAGTTCATCCGGGACCCGACACAATGAGCAGTTCTTC; CDR3 protein: CASSSGTRHNEQFF
J gene: TRBJ1-6; D gene: -; V gene: TRBV18; clone size: few; CDR3 DNA: TGTGCCAGCTCACCGACGGCACGACAGGATAATTCACCCCTCCACTTT; CDR3 protein: CASSPTARQDNSPLHF
J gene: TRBJ1-1; D gene: TRBD1; V gene: TRBV11-1; clone size: -; CDR3 DNA: TGTGCCAGCAGCCCGTGGGACAGGGGAGGGAACACTGAAGCTTTCTTT; CDR3 protein: CASSPWDRGGNTEAFF
J gene: TRBJ1-4; D gene: -; V gene: TRBV2; clone size: -; CDR3 DNA: TGTGCCAGCCGAGAAGTGGGGCCCGAAAAACTGTTTTTT; CDR3 protein: CASREVGPEKLFF
J gene: TRBJ1-1; D gene: -; V gene: TRBV5-1; clone size: -; CDR3 DNA: TGCGCCAGCAGCTTGGGAAGCATGAACACTGAAGCTTTCTTT; CDR3 protein: CASSLGSMNTEAFF
J gene: TRBJ1-2; D gene: -; V gene: TRBV29-1; clone size: -; CDR3 DNA: TGCAGCGTTGTATGGTCAGGGGCTAACTATGGCTACACCTTC; CDR3 protein: CSVVWSGANYGYTF
J gene: TRBJ2-2; D gene: TRBD2; V gene: TRBV7-9; clone size: -; CDR3 DNA: TGTGCCAGCAGCCCCCCCAGCGGGAGGGCCCACACCGGGGAGCTGTTTTTT; CDR3 protein: CASSPPSGRAHTGELFF
J gene: TRBJ2-7; D gene: -; V gene: TRBV20-1; clone size: -; CDR3 DNA: TGCAGTGGCAGGAGCTCCTACGAGCAGTACTTC; CDR3 protein: CSGRSSYEQYF
J gene: TRBJ1-5; D gene: -; V gene: TRBV2; clone size: -; CDR3 DNA: TGTGCCAGCACCCAAGGGGGGTCCAACTCGGGCAATCAGCCCCAGCATTTT; CDR3 protein: CASTQGGSNSGNQPQHF
J gene: TRBJ2-5; D gene: -; V gene: TRBV5-1; clone size: few; CDR3 DNA: TGCGCCAGCAGCCTCTCCGGAACCCAAGAGACCCAGTACTTC; CDR3 protein: CASSLSGTQETQYF
J gene: TRBJ1-1; D gene: -; V gene: TRBV10-1; clone size: -; CDR3 DNA: TGCGCCAGCAGTGAGTCTAGCGAGAACACTGAAGCTTTCTTT; CDR3 protein: CASSESSENTEAFF
J gene: TRBJ2-7; D gene: -; V gene: TRBV7-9; clone size: -; CDR3 DNA: TGTGCCAGCAGCACAGAACGGGACACTTACTACGAGCAGTACTTC; CDR3 protein: CASSTERDTYYEQYF
J gene: TRBJ2-7; D gene: TRBD1; V gene: TRBV11-2; clone size: -; CDR3 DNA: TGTGCCAGCAGCACCGGGACAGGGACCTACGAGCAGTACTTC; CDR3 protein: CASSTGTGTYEQYF
J gene: TRBJ1-1; D gene: -; V gene: TRBV2; clone size: -; CDR3 DNA: TGTGCCAGCAGTGCAGGCCAATGGGGGACTGAAGCTTTCTTT; CDR3 protein: CASSAGQWGTEAFF
J gene: TRBJ1-5; D gene: -; V gene: TRBV7-9; clone size: -; CDR3 DNA: TGTGCCAGCAGCCCCAGACAGGATCAGCCCCAGCATTTT; CDR3 protein: CASSPRQDQPQHF
J gene: TRBJ2-3; D gene: -; V gene: TRBV29-1; clone size: -; CDR3 DNA: TGCAGCGTTCGACCTGGGGGAGATACGCAGTATTTT; CDR3 protein: CSVRPGGDTQYF
J gene: TRBJ1-5; D gene: -; V gene: TRBV29-1; clone size: -; CDR3 DNA: TGCAGCGTACTGACGGGCAACAATCAGCCCCAGCATTTT; CDR3 protein: CSVLTGNNQPQHF
J gene: TRBJ1-2; D gene: -; V gene: TRBV12-3/TRBV12-4; clone size: -; CDR3 DNA: TGTGCCAGCAGTTTTGGGCAGGGCGGCGGCTACACCTTC; CDR3 protein: CASSFGQGGGYTF
J gene: TRBJ2-2; D gene: -; V gene: TRBV2; clone size: -; CDR3 DNA: TGTGCCAGCAGCACCACTAGCTACAGCACCGGGGAGCTGTTTTTT; CDR3 protein: CASSTTSYSTGELFF
J gene: TRBJ1-4; D gene: -; V gene: TRBV2; clone size: -; CDR3 DNA: TGTGCCAGCAGCAGGTCTGCAACTAATGAAAAACTGTTTTTT; CDR3 protein: CASSRSATNEKLFF
J gene: TRBJ2-7; D gene: TRBD1; V gene: TRBV5-6; clone size: -; CDR3 DNA: TGTGCCAGCAGTACCGGGACAGGGAACTACGAGCAGTACTTC; CDR3 protein: CASSTGTGNYEQYF
J gene: TRBJ1-3; D gene: -; V gene: TRBV4-1; clone size: -; CDR3 DNA: TGCGCCAGCAGCCAAGATCCGCCTCCGGGTCGCAGGAACACCATATATTTT; CDR3 protein: CASSQDPPPGRRNTIYF
J gene: TRBJ1-3; D gene: -; V gene: TRBV18; clone size: -; CDR3 DNA: TGTGCCAGCTCACCGAGGCTTAGTGGGGCCGCTCCTGGAAACACCATATATTTT; CDR3 protein: CASSPRLSGAAPGNTIYF
J gene: TRBJ1-6; D gene: TRBD1; V gene: TRBV6-4; clone size: -; CDR3 DNA: TGTGCCAGCAGTGACTCTTTCAGGGGGACAGGGAGGTCACCCCTCCACTTT; CDR3 protein: CASSDSFRGTGRSPLHF
J gene: TRBJ2-1; D gene: -; V gene: TRBV18; clone size: -; CDR3 DNA: TGTGCCAGCTCGATCTACAATGAGCAGTTCTTC; CDR3 protein: CASSIYNEQFF
J gene: TRBJ1-6; D gene: TRBD1; V gene: TRBV27; clone size: -; CDR3 DNA: TGTGCCAGCAGCTCGACAGGGGGCATGAATTCACCCCTCCACTTT; CDR3 protein: CASSSTGGMNSPLHF
J gene: TRBJ1-2; D gene: -; V gene: TRBV11-2; clone size: -; CDR3 DNA: TGTGCCAGCAGCTTGGGGAGCTATGGCTACACCTTC; CDR3 protein: CASSLGSYGYTF
J gene: TRBJ1-1; D gene: -; V gene: TRBV12-3/TRBV12-4; clone size: -; CDR3 DNA: TGTGCCAGCAGTTTAGACAGGGTGGGAATGGCTTTCTTT; CDR3 protein: CASSLDRVGMAFF
J gene: TRBJ1-5; D gene: -; V gene: TRBV12-3/TRBV12-4; clone size: -; CDR3 DNA: TGTGCCAGCGGGGGGAGCAATCAGCCCCAGCATTTT; CDR3 protein: CASGGSNQPQHF
J gene: TRBJ1-4; D gene: -; V gene: TRBV6-6; clone size: -; CDR3 DNA: TGTGCCAGCAGCCCATCCGATGGGGGCGTTGATGAAAAACTGTTTTTT; CDR3 protein: CASSPSDGGVDEKLFF
J gene: TRBJ1-1; D gene: TRBD1; V gene: TRBV7-9; clone size: -; CDR3 DNA: TGTGCCAGCAGCTCCATTGGACAGGGGGACACTGAAGCTTTCTTT; CDR3 protein: CASSSIGQGDTEAFF
J gene: TRBJ2-1; D gene: TRBD1; V gene: TRBV24-1; clone size: -; CDR3 DNA: TGTGCCACCAGTGACAACCGGGACAGGGGGGGCAATGAGCAGTTCTTC; CDR3 protein: CATSDNRDRGGNEQFF
J gene: TRBJ2-3; D gene: -; V gene: TRBV7-2; clone size: -; CDR3 DNA: TGTGCCAGCAGCTTAGCGGGGACCCGCACAGATACGCAGTATTTT; CDR3 protein: CASSLAGTRTDTQYF
J gene: TRBJ2-3; D gene: TRBD2; V gene: TRBV7-3; clone size: -; CDR3 DNA: TGTGCCAGCAGCTTATTGGGGGGGAGCACAGATACGCAGTATTTT; CDR3 protein: CASSLLGGSTDTQYF
J gene: TRBJ2-2; D gene: TRBD2; V gene: TRBV7-9; clone size: once; CDR3 DNA: TGTGCCAGCAGCCGACAGCGGGAGGAGGGCGGGGAGCTGTTTTTT; CDR3 protein: CASSRQREEGGELFF
J gene: TRBJ1-1; D gene: -; V gene: TRBV5-1; clone size: -; CDR3 DNA: TGCGCCAGCAGCTCAGGACGGGCTGCTTTCTTT; CDR3 protein: CASSSGRAAFF
J gene: TRBJ1-5; D gene: -; V gene: TRBV9; clone size: -; CDR3 DNA: TGTGCCAGCAGCGTAGACCTGGACAATCAGCCCCAGCATTTT; CDR3 protein: CASSVDLDNQPQHF
J gene: TRBJ1-3; D gene: -; V gene: TRBV5-1; clone size: -; CDR3 DNA: TGCGCCAGCAGCTTGGGGTTTGAGAGCTCTGGAAACACCATATATTTT; CDR3 protein: CASSLGFESSGNTIYF
J gene: TRBJ1-1; D gene: -; V gene: TRBV30; clone size: -; CDR3 DNA: TGTGCCTGGAGCGGACTTGGGCCTGAAGCTTTCTTT; CDR3 protein: CAWSGLGPEAFF
J gene: TRBJ1-3; D gene: -; V gene: TRBV5-5; clone size: -; CDR3 DNA: TGTGCCAGCAGCTTTGGACTCTACCGCTCTGAAAACACCATATATTTT; CDR3 protein: CASSFGLYRSENTIYF
J gene: TRBJ2-2; D gene: -; V gene: TRBV5-1; clone size: -; CDR3 DNA: TGCGCCAGCAGACAAGACTCCACGGGGGAGCTGTTTTTT; CDR3 protein: CASRQDSTGELFF
J gene: TRBJ1-3; D gene: -; V gene: TRBV12-2; clone size: -; CDR3 DNA: TGTGCAAGTCGCTTAGCACCGGGTTCGGGAAACACCATATATTTT; CDR3 protein: CASRLAPGSGNTIYF
J gene: TRBJ1-4; D gene: -; V gene: TRBV3-1/TRBV3-2; clone size: once; CDR3 DNA: TGTGCCAGCAGGCACAGATTTACAACTAATGAAAAACTGTTTTTT; CDR3 protein: CASRHRFTTNEKLFF
J gene: TRBJ1-3; D gene: -; V gene: TRBV19; clone size: -; CDR3 DNA: TGTGCCAGTAGGACAGGACAGTTCTCTGGAAACACCATATATTTT; CDR3 protein: CASRTGQFSGNTIYF
J gene: TRBJ2-1; D gene: TRBD1; V gene: TRBV6-1; clone size: -; CDR3 DNA: TGTGCCAGCAGTGCTGACAGGGGGGTAACCTACAATGAGCAGTTCTTC; CDR3 protein: CASSADRGVTYNEQFF
J gene: TRBJ2-7; D gene: TRBD1; V gene: TRBV4-2; clone size: -; CDR3 DNA: TGTGCCAGCAGCCGGGCCACAGGGGGCTCCTACGAGCAGTACTTC; CDR3 protein: CASSRATGGSYEQYF
J gene: TRBJ2-7; D gene: -; V gene: TRBV6-2/TRBV6-3; clone size: -; CDR3 DNA: TGTGCCAGCAGTTCCCGCGGGACCCCCTCCTACGAGCAGTACTTC; CDR3 protein: CASSSRGTPSYEQYF
J gene: TRBJ1-2; D gene: TRBD1; V gene: TRBV3-1/TRBV3-2; clone size: -; CDR3 DNA: TGTGCCAGCAGCCGAGCAGGGACAGGGGATGGCTACACCTTC; CDR3 protein: CASSRAGTGDGYTF
J gene: TRBJ2-1; D gene: TRBD2; V gene: TRBV27; clone size: -; CDR3 DNA: TGTGCCAGCAGTCAAGCGGGAGTGAGGGATGAGCAGTTCTTC; CDR3 protein: CASSQAGVRDEQFF
J gene: TRBJ1-3; D gene: -; V gene: TRBV10-3; clone size: -; CDR3 DNA: TGTGCCATCAGTACCGACGGCTCTGGAAACACCATATATTTT; CDR3 protein: CAISTDGSGNTIYF
J gene: TRBJ2-1; D gene: -; V gene: TRBV9; clone size: -; CDR3 DNA: TGTGCCAGCAGCGTAGTAAAGAATGAGCAGTTCTTC; CDR3 protein: CASSVVKNEQFF
J gene: TRBJ2-7; D gene: -; V gene: TRBV4-1; clone size: -; CDR3 DNA: TGCGCCAGCAGCCAAACTTCAGCGGGCACCTACGAGCAGTACTTC; CDR3 protein: CASSQTSAGTYEQYF
J gene: TRBJ2-7; D gene: -; V gene: TRBV27; clone size: -; CDR3 DNA: TGTGCCAGCAGTCCCGGGACCTTATACGAGCAGTACTTC; CDR3 protein: CASSPGTLYEQYF
J gene: TRBJ2-5; D gene: -; V gene: TRBV2; clone size: -; CDR3 DNA: TGTGCCAGCAGTGAAGAGACCCAGTACTTC; CDR3 protein: CASSEETQYF
J gene: TRBJ2-3; D gene: TRBD1; V gene: TRBV14; clone size: -; CDR3 DNA: TGTGCCAGCAGCCAAGATTGGAGACAGGGGTTTTTGAGCACAGATACGCAGTATTTT; CDR3 protein: CASSQDWRQGFLSTDTQYF